This T cell receptor beta chain was sequenced during a study of cytomegalovirus exposure and HLA in healthy donors. About the research overall: The 90 to 150 validation repertoires were produced on the same platform as the 550 to 750 repertoires of the first cohort. This was reported in a later analysis. Points from the study as a whole: The tendency of first-cohort TCR clusters to co-occur in the 120 or so validation repertoires emerged from a later analysis.

Measured with immunoSEQ multiplex PCR; TCRdb has only the in-frame clones, and not every one. The data show 45,000 to 70,000 clones, more than 85% seen once. V lost 3 bases and J 0 bases, leaving 15 bases between the germline ends. Germline lookup yields CDR1 SGHRS and CDR2 YFSETQ. The CDR3 sequence is 16 residues long. As regards this clone: Antigen specificity is unknown.

The approximately 120-subject validation cohort, separate from the roughly 700-subject first cohort, included the donors. This TCR derives from a woman under 30 in good health and CMV-seronegative. The sequencing sample was made of PBMCs. This rearrangement joins TRBV5-1 to TRBJ1-2; unclear D gene. CDR3 nucleotides: TGCGCCAGCAGCTCAAACTTACCGAGGACTAACTATGGCTACACCTTC. Translating it yields CASSSNLPRTNYGYTF.